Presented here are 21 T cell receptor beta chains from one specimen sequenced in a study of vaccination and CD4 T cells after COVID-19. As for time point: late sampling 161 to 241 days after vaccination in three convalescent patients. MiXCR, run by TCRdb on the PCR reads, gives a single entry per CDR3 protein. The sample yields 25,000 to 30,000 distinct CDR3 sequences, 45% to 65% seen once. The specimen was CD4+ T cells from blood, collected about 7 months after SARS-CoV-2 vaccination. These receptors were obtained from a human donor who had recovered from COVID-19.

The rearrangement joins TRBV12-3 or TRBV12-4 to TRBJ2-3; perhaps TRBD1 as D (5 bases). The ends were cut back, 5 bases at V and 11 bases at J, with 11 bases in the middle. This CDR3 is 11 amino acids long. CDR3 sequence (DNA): TGTGCCAGCAGTGCACCGCAGGGGCAGTATTTT. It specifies CASSAPQGQYF.

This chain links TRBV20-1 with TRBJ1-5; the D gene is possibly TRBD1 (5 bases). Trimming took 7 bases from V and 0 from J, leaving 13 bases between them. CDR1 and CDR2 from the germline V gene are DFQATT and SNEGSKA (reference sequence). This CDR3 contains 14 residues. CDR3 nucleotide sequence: TGCAGTGGAGGGGAACCTTATAGCAATCAGCCCCAGCATTTT. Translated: CSGGEPYSNQPQHF.

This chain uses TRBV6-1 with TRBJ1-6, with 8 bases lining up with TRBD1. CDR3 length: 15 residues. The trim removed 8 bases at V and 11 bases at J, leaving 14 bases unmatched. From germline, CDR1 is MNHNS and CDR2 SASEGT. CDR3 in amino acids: CASSPGDRGGTPLHF. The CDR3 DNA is TGTGCCAGCTCCCCTGGAGACAGGGGAGGGACACCCCTCCACTTT.

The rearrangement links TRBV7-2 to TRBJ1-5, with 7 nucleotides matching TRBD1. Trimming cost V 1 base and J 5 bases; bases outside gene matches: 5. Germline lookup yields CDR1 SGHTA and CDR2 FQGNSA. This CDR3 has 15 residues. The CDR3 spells CASSLVTGEYQPQHF. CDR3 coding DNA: TGTGCCAGCAGCTTAGTTACAGGGGAGTATCAGCCCCAGCATTTT.

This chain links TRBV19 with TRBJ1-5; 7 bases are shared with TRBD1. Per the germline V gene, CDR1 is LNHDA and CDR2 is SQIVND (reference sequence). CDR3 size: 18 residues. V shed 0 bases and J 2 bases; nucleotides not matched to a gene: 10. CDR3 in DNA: TGTGCCAGTAGTATAGATCGAACGAGGGGGCTCGGCAATCAGCCCCAGCATTTT. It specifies CASSIDRTRGLGNQPQHF.

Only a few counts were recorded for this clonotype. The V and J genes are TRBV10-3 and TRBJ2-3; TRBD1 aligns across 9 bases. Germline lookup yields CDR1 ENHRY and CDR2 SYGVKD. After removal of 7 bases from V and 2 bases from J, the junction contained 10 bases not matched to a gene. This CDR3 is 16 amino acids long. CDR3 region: CAINPGTGPNTDTQYF. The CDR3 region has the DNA TGTGCCATCAATCCCGGGACAGGGCCCAACACAGATACGCAGTATTTT.

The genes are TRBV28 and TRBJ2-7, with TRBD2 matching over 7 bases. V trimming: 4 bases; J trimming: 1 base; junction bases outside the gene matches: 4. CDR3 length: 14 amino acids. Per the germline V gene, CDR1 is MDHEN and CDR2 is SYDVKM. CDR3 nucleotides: TGTGCCAGCAGTTACGGCGGGAGATCCTACGAGCAGTACTTC. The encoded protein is CASSYGGRSYEQYF.

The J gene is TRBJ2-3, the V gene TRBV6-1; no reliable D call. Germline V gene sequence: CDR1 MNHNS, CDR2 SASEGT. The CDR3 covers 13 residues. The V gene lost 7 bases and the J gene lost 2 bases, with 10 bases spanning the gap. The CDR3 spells CASIGQYTDTQYF. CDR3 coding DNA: TGTGCCAGCATTGGTCAGTACACAGATACGCAGTATTTT.

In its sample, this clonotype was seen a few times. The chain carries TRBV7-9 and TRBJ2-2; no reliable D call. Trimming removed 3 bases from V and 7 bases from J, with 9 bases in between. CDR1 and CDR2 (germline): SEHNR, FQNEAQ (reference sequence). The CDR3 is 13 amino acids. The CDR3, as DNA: TGTGCCAGCAGCTTTGGCCCAAGCGGGGAGCTGTTTTTT. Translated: CASSFGPSGELFF.

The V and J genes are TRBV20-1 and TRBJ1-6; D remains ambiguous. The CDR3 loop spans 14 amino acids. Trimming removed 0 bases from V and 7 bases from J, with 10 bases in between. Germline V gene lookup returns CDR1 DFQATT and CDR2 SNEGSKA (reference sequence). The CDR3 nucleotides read TGCAGTGCTAGAGATAGAACTCGAAATTCACCCCTCCACTTT. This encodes CSARDRTRNSPLHF.

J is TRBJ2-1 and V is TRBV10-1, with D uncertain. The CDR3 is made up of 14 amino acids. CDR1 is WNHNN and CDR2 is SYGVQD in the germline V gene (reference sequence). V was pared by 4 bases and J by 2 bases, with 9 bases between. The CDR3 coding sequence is TGCGCCAGCAGTGGAAAAGCTACCTACAATGAGCAGTTCTTC. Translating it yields CASSGKATYNEQFF.

The chain's CDR3 is CAISEGRAETQYF. The CDR3 DNA is TGTGCCATCAGTGAGGGCAGGGCTGAGACCCAGTACTTC. V and J are TRBV10-3 and TRBJ2-5; the D gene is possibly TRBD1 (5 bases). Trimming shortened V by 2 bases and J by 5 bases, and 9 bases separated the two germline ends. This CDR3 has 13 residues. Germline V gives CDR1 ENHRY, CDR2 SYGVKD.

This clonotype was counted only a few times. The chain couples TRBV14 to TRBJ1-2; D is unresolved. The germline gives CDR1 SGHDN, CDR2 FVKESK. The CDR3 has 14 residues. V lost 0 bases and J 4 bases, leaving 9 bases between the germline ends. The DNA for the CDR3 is TGTGCCAGCAGCCAAGAGGCGGGGAGCTATGGCTACACCTTC. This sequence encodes CASSQEAGSYGYTF.

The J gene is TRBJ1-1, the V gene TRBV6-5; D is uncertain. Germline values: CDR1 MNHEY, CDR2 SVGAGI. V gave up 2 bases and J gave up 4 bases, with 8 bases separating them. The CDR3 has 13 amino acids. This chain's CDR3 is CASSYHFSTEAFF. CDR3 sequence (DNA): TGTGCCAGCAGTTACCATTTTAGCACTGAAGCTTTCTTT.

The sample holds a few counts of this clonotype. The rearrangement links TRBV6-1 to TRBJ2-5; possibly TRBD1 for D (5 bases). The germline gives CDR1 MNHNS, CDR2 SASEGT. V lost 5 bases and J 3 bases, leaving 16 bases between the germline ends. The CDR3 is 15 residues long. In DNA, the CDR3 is TGTGCCAGCAGTAGGGCGACGTGGGGCGAAGAGACCCAGTACTTC. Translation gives CASSRATWGEETQYF.

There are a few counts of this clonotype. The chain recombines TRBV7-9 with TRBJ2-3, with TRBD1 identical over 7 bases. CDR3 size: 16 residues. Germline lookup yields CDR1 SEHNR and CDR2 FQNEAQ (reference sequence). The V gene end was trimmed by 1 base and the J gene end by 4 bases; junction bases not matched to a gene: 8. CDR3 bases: TGTGCCAGCAGCTTAGGGGACAGTTTTTGGGCAGATACGCAGTATTTT. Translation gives CASSLGDSFWADTQYF.

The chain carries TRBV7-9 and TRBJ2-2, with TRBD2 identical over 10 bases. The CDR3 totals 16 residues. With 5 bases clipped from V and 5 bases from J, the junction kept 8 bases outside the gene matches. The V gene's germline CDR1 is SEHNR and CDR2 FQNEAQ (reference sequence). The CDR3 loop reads CASSVLAGVRTGELFF. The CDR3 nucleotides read TGTGCCAGCAGCGTGCTAGCGGGAGTTCGGACCGGGGAGCTGTTTTTT.

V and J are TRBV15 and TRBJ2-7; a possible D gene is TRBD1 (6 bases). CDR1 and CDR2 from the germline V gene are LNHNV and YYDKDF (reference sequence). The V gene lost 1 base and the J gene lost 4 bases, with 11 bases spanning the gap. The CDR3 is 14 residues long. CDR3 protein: CATSRGTGLYEQYF. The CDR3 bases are TGTGCCACCAGCAGAGGTACAGGGTTGTACGAGCAGTACTTC.

DNA for the CDR3: TGTGCCAGCAGTGACGGACAGAGGAATCAGCCCCAGCATTTT. It yields the protein CASSDGQRNQPQHF. The genes are TRBV2 and TRBJ1-5, with TRBD1 as a possible D gene (6 bases). This CDR3 contains 14 residues. V dropped 3 bases and J dropped 4 bases, with 10 bases sitting between them. Germline lookup yields CDR1 SNHLY and CDR2 FYNNEI.

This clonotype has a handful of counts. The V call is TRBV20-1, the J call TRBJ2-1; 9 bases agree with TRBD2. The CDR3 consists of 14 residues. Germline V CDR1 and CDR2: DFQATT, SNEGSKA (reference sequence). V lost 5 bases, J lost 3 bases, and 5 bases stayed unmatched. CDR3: CSAWGLAHYNEQFF. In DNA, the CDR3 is TGCAGTGCTTGGGGACTAGCCCACTACAATGAGCAGTTCTTC.

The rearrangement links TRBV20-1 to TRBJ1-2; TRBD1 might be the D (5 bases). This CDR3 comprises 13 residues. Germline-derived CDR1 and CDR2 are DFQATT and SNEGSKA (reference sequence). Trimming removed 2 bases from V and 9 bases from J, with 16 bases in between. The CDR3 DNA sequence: TGCAGTGCTAGACGTGCAGGGCCGGCGCGCTACACCTTC. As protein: CSARRAGPARYTF.